This T cell receptor beta chain was sequenced during a study of neurological immune-mediated disorders (dated by TCRdb to about 2019). With respect to the entire study: Among the roughly 35 multiple sclerosis patients, roughly 31 had relapsing-remitting MS and 3 had secondary progressive MS. Longitudinal samples, technical triplicates and paired sorted CD4+ and CD8+ T-cell subsets, alongside PBMC samples, were included among the roughly 110 TCR-beta libraries. The cohort was made up of some 70 subjects, consisting of around 14 HAM/TSP patients, 34 multiple sclerosis patients and 20 healthy controls. Peripheral blood TCR-beta repertoires from patients with HTLV-I-associated myelopathy (HAM/TSP), patients with multiple sclerosis, and healthy controls were compared in the study using UMI-based sequencing.

The paper's findings and limits, for the study overall: TCR clonal expansion was highest in HAM/TSP patients and lowest in MS patients, with MS patients falling below even healthy controls. In phylogenetic analysis, the repertoires of 18 of 34 MS patients grouped into a cluster of related CDR3 sequences, which suggests a possible signature at the repertoire level. Across subjects, expanded clones never shared an identical CDR3 amino acid sequence, which suggests that the TCR-beta repertoires in every group were private. No clinical or MRI features were associated with the MS cluster, and the authors said that larger cohorts are needed.

cDNA was synthesized by template-switch 5'RACE using a primer carrying a 10-nucleotide random unique molecular identifier by which each TCR transcript was tagged. Every sequencing run yielded over 190 million TCR-beta sequences covering 15-18 subjects. The RNeasy kit was used to extract total RNA. TCR-beta VDJ regions were amplified with primers for the TCR constant region and the 5'RACE anchor, using the KAPA Real-time Library Amplification kit. A first PCR added sample indexes and Illumina adaptors, and a second PCR then raised library yield. The roughly 650 bp TCR product was size-selected on a 2% E-gel SizeSelection system after Ampure bead purification. Before pooling, library quality was assessed on a Bioanalyzer, concentration was determined with Qubit, and library quantification was performed with the Kapa Library Quantification kit. An Illumina HiSeq 2500 was used to sequence the libraries paired-end at 2 x 150 bp. To increase sequence diversity, about 25-31% phiX was spiked into each library pool. From the authors' description of their analysis: Quality-filtered reads were processed with the UMI-based MiGEC pipeline, and over 80% of raw TCR sequences were removed by the MiGEC pipeline during error correction. VDJ genes were aligned to IMGT germline references, and clonotypes were defined by unique CDR3 amino acid sequence plus V-J genes. VDJtools evaluated clonal expansion, Shannon diversity and CDR3 relatedness (CalcPairwiseDistances, ClusterSamples); CLCbio workbench built phylogenetic trees. Expanded clones were defined as having at least 8 unique UMIs, based on coefficient-of-variation modelling across technical triplicates. TCRdb trimmed public reads at Q25 via fastp, called clones via MiXCR and kept in-frame beta chains. Merged by CDR3 protein, the rows form single entries marked with the most common genes and DNA. The V and J calls reflect TCRdb's pipeline rather than the authors' work. This sample is represented by roughly 70,000 distinct CDR3 sequences; 4.8% of them were singletons. Around 2.2% of the sample rests with the top ten.

CDR1 MNHEY and CDR2 SMNVEV are derived from the germline V gene (reference sequence). CDR3 length: 17 amino acids, cysteine to phenylalanine. CDR3 DNA only is kept here, 51 bases in frame from base 1. V and J are truncated by 5 bases and 0 bases respectively, leaving an intervening sequence of 19 bases. This clonotype was detected ten times or more. Which antigen it targets is not known. Base qualities are not provided; no much larger clone lies one nucleotide away. Libraries from unsorted PBMCs were made from 2 million PBMCs kept in RNAlater at -80 degrees C until RNA extraction. Multiple sclerosis patients were enrolled in a US clinical protocol under which disease progression was evaluated by magnetic resonance imaging. PBMCs were separated from peripheral blood using Ficoll-Hypaque density gradient centrifugation and then cryopreserved in liquid nitrogen.

The sequenced material came from PBMCs. The V gene is TRBV27 and the J gene is TRBJ1-1, and TRBD1 may be the D gene, going by 6 matching bases. This TCR derives from a woman in her 70s with multiple sclerosis. The nucleotide sequence reads TGTGCCAGCAGTCCGCGACTATTAACAGGGTTGAACACTGAAGCTTTCTTT. Protein translation: CASSPRLLTGLNTEAFF.